A selection of T cell receptor beta chains follows, all from one sample in a study of PD-1 blockade in mismatch repair-deficient tumors. The data were produced by immunoSEQ multiplex PCR, yet TCRdb's version contains in-frame clones alone and is incomplete. The sample lists about 14,000 clones; roughly 84% were seen once. The sequencing here drew on PBMCs, taken less than 15 weeks after starting pembrolizumab. The receptors stem from an adult with mismatch repair-deficient cancer. Each CDR3 is given without its conserved first and last residue. A D gene is named only where the DNA matches it firmly.

d_call v_call cdr3_aa
NA TRBV7-3 ASSFLGNEQF
NA TRBV28 ASSLWTGTDTQY
TRBD2 TRBV29-1 SGGTSATGELF
NA TRBV30 AWESASEQY
TRBD2 TRBV7-3 ASSLTSDADTQY
TRBD2 TRBV5-1 ASSFGGLAGGSTDTQY
NA TRBV12-2 ASRLAWDRGAGANVLT
TRBD1 TRBV14 ASSQTIDRGRNEKLF
NA TRBV5-1 ASSKQGSSNTIY
NA TRBV27 ASSLSVQGRNTIY
TRBD1 TRBV10-1 ASSEQTGAGNTIY
TRBD2 TRBV2 ASSPPGLVSQY
NA TRBV19 ASSILRQVFTGELF
NA TRBV6-1 ASSDRGSYEQY
TRBD2 TRBV7-9 ASSLGWLVAGGYEQF
NA TRBV6-4 ASSDQHNTGELF
NA TRBV5-1 ASSPDSTNTEAF